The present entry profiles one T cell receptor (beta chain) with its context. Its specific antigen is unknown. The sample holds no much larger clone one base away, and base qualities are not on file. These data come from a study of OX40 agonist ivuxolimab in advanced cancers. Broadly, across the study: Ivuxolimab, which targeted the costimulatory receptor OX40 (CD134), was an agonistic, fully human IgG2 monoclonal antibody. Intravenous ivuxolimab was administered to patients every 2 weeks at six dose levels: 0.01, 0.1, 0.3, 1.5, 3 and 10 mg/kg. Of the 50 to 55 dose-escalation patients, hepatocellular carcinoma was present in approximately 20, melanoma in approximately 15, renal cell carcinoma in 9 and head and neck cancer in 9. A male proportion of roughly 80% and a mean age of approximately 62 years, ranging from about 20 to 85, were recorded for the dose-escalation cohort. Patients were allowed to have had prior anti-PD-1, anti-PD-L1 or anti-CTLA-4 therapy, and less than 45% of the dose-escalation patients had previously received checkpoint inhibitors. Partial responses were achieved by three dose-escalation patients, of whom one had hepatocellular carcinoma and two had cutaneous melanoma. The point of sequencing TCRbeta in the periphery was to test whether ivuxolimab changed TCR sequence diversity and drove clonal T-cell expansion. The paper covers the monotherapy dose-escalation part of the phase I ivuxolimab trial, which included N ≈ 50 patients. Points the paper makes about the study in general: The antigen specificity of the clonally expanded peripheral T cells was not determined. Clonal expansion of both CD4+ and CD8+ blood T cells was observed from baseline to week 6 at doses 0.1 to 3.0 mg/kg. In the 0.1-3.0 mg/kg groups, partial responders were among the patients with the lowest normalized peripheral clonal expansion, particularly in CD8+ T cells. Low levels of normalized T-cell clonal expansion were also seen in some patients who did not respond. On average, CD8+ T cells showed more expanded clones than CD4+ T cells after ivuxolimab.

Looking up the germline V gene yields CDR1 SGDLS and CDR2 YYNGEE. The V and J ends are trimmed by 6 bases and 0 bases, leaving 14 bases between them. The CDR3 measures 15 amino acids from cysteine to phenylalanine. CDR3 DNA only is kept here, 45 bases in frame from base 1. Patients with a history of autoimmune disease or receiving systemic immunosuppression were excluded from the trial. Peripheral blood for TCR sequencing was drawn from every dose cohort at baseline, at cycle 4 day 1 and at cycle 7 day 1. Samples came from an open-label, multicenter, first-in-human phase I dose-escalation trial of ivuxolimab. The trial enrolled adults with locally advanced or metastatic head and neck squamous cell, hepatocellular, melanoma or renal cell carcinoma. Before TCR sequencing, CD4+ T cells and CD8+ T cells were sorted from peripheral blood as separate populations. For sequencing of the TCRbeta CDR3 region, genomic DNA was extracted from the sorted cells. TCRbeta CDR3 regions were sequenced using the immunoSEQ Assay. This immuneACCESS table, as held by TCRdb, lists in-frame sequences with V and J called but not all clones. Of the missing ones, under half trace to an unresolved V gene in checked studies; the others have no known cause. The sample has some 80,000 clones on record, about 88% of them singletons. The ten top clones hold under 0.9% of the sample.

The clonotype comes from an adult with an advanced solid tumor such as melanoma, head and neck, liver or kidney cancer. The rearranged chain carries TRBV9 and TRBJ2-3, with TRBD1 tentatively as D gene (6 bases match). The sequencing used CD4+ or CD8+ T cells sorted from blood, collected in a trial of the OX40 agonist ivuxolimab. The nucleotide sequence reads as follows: TGTGCCAGCAATGAATGGGGGCGGAGCACAGATACGCAGTATTTT. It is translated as CASNEWGRSTDTQYF.